Detailed here is one TCR beta chain. Its antigen is still unknown. The sample carries other DNA sequences with the same CDR3. Sequenced material consisted of expressed TCRB transcripts (all of the isolated RNA was reverse transcribed). Only in-frame clones appear in the TCRdb table, and some are missing; sequencing was by immunoSEQ multiplex PCR. Of 120,000 to 150,000 clones listed, about 12% are singletons. The V and J ends lost 6 bases and 5 bases respectively, with 14 bases between them. The germline V gene has CDR1 SGHTA and CDR2 FQGNSA. The CDR3 sequence is 14 residues long. In all sorted populations, purity surpassed 95%. These data originate in a study of beta chain features in type 1 diabetes. Study observations and caveats: Among patients with Type 1 diabetes, TCRB CDR3s were moderately but significantly shorter in every one of the four CD4+ subsets. Fewer junction insertions and more nucleotide deletions appeared in type 1 diabetes patients.

The material sequenced was central memory CD4+ T cells from blood. The source is a man aged 18 to 35 with type 1 diabetes. The chain couples TRBV7-2 to TRBJ1-5; D perhaps matches TRBD1 (6 bases). CDR3 in DNA: TGTGCCAGCAGGCGTACAGGGATCGATCAGCCCCAGCATTTT. Its protein product is CASRRTGIDQPQHF. The full variable domain, its missing parts supplied by reference TRBV7-2 and TRBJ1-5, is GAGVSQSPSNKVTEKGKDVELRCDPISGHTALYWYRQSLGQGLEFLIYFQGNSAPDKSGLPSDRFSAERTGGSVSTLTIQRTQQEDSAVYLCASRRTGIDQPQHFGDGTRLSIL.